Shown below are 19 T cell receptor beta chains from a single sample sequenced in a study of identical twins. TCRdb reprocessed the 5' RACE reads via MiXCR and lists one record per CDR3 protein. The data show around 230,000 distinct CDR3 sequences, approximately 9% seen once. Sequencing used memory (CD45RO+) T cells sorted from blood. These receptors were obtained from a young woman in good health.

Concerning this clonotype itself: Sequence at one end of the junction differs from germline and may be a read error. The chain is built from TRBV5-1 and TRBJ2-5, with a tentative D call TRBD1 (7 bases). Per germline, CDR1 SGHRS and CDR2 YFSETQ. The CDR3 covers 14 residues. The CDR3 spells CTSSSQGTEETQYF. CDR3 sequence (DNA): TGCACCAGCAGCTCACAGGGGACTGAGGAGACCCAGTACTTC.

This chain's CDR3 is CASSVRPIGERDDTDTQYF. The DNA of the CDR3 is TGTGCCAGCAGCGTAAGACCGATCGGAGAGAGGGATGACACAGATACGCAGTATTTT. The chain joins TRBV9 to TRBJ2-3; D is perhaps TRBD2 (5 bases). V was pared by 1 base and J by 2 bases, with 23 bases between. The CDR3 is 19 residues long. Germline V CDR1 and CDR2: SGDLS, YYNGEE.

This clonotype was counted ten times or more. V gene TRBV12-3 or TRBV12-4 combines with J gene TRBJ1-2; perhaps TRBD1 as D (5 bases). V dropped 3 bases and J dropped 2 bases, with 10 bases sitting between them. The CDR3 spans 14 residues. In DNA form, the CDR3 reads TGTGCCAGCAGTTTGGCCGGGGGGAACTATGGCTACACCTTC. It codes for CASSLAGGNYGYTF.

This clonotype came up a few times. The chain couples TRBV13 to TRBJ2-3, with a possible D match to TRBD1 (6 bases). The ends were cut back, 6 bases at V and 4 bases at J, with 11 bases in the middle. CDR3 length: 13 residues. CDR1 PRHDT and CDR2 FYEKMQ come from the germline V gene (reference sequence). In DNA form, the CDR3 reads TGTGCCAGCAGTCAATACAGGGCAGATACGCAGTATTTT. Translated, it gives CASSQYRADTQYF.

In this sample, this clonotype turned up many times. The chain recombines TRBV7-3 with TRBJ2-1, with D possibly TRBD1 on 5 matching bases. V shed 2 bases and J shed 8 bases, with 16 bases lying between them. The germline gives CDR1 SGHTA, CDR2 FQGTGA. The length of the CDR3 is 15 residues. Written as DNA, the CDR3 is TGTGCCAGCAGCTTATATGGGGCCCAGGTCCATGAGCAGTTCTTC. It codes for CASSLYGAQVHEQFF.

This clonotype has a count of ten or more. This sequence joins TRBV10-1 and TRBJ2-1; D perhaps matches TRBD1 (5 bases). CDR1 WNHNN and CDR2 SYGVQD come from the germline V gene (reference sequence). V dropped 5 bases and J dropped 1 base, with 12 bases sitting between them. The CDR3 runs 15 residues. This CDR3 reads CASSPQAGSYNEQFF. In DNA form, the CDR3 reads TGCGCCAGCAGTCCCCAGGCAGGGTCCTACAATGAGCAGTTCTTC.

This clonotype was seen ten or more times. The chain joins TRBV6-2 or TRBV6-3 to TRBJ2-1; D is possibly TRBD1 (5 bases). Trimming took 6 bases from V and 0 from J, leaving 12 bases between them. The CDR3 is 15 residues long. Germline V gene data show CDR1 as MNHEY and CDR2 as SVGEGT. The CDR3: CASRQTGYSYNEQFF. The CDR3 bases are TGTGCCAGCAGACAAACAGGCTACTCCTACAATGAGCAGTTCTTC.

This chain links TRBV5-1 with TRBJ1-3; D may be TRBD1 (5 bases). CDR1 is SGHRS and CDR2 is YFSETQ in the germline V gene. V was shortened by 7 bases and J by 0 bases, with 11 bases between the two germline ends. The CDR3 is 14 residues long. CDR3 amino acids: CASRDASSGNTIYF. The CDR3 DNA follows: TGCGCCAGCCGGGACGCTAGCTCTGGAAACACCATATATTTT.

This clonotype showed up many times. The chain links TRBV20-1 to TRBJ1-2; 7 nucleotides match TRBD1. This CDR3 has 17 residues. The ends lost 6 bases at V and 0 bases at J; junction bases unmatched: 16. Germline lookup yields CDR1 DFQATT and CDR2 SNEGSKA (reference sequence). For the CDR3, the DNA is TGCAGTGCCGAAGTTAAGATAGGGACAGCAGCTAACTATGGCTACACCTTC. Amino acids: CSAEVKIGTAANYGYTF.

The chain employs TRBV7-3 and TRBJ2-2; TRBD2 might be the D (6 bases). Germline CDR1 and CDR2: SGHTA and FQGTGA. CDR3 length: 17 amino acids. The V and J ends lost 2 bases and 1 base respectively, with 14 bases between them. The CDR3 sequence: CASSLWGGLGNTGELFF. In DNA form, the CDR3 reads TGTGCCAGCAGCTTATGGGGAGGCCTCGGGAACACCGGGGAGCTGTTTTTT.

This clonotype has a handful of counts. This chain links TRBV12-5 with TRBJ2-3; either TRBD1 or TRBD2 may fit D (5 bases each). This CDR3 spans 14 amino acids. CDR1 and CDR2 (germline): LGHNT, FRNRAP. V was pared by 5 bases and J by 6 bases, with 15 bases between. Here the CDR3 reads CASGPEGASDTQYF. CDR3 nucleotide sequence: TGTGCTAGTGGTCCCGAAGGGGCTAGCGATACGCAGTATTTT.

This clonotype was counted ten times or more. This chain's CDR3 is CASSTNGGFANTGELFF. DNA for the CDR3: TGTGCCAGCAGTACTAATGGCGGCTTCGCGAACACCGGGGAGCTGTTTTTT. The chain has TRBV12-3 or TRBV12-4 and TRBJ2-2; D unresolved. The V gene lost 5 bases and the J gene lost 0 bases, with 16 bases spanning the gap. The CDR3 is 17 amino acids.

The sample holds a few counts of this clonotype. The CDR3 sequence: CASSVDPAPDTGELFF. CDR3 nucleotide sequence: TGTGCCAGCAGCGTAGACCCTGCCCCCGACACCGGGGAGCTGTTTTTT. This chain connects TRBV9 to TRBJ2-2; D unclear. Trimming cost V 0 bases and J 3 bases, with 12 bases left between them. CDR1 is SGDLS and CDR2 is YYNGEE in the germline V gene. The CDR3 length is 16 residues.

This clonotype was detected a few times. The chain is built from TRBV25-1 and TRBJ1-2; possibly TRBD1 for D (6 bases). In germline, CDR1 is MGHDK, CDR2 SYGVNS. The CDR3 covers 14 residues. V was trimmed by 6 bases and J by 0 bases, leaving 11 bases between them. CDR3 region: CASREGGPNYGYTF. The CDR3 bases are TGTGCCAGCAGAGAGGGGGGCCCTAACTATGGCTACACCTTC.

CDR3 in amino acids: CASSAAGAVHNEQFF. In nucleotides, the CDR3 is TGTGCCAGCAGTGCAGCGGGGGCGGTCCACAATGAGCAGTTCTTC. V and J are TRBV6-1 and TRBJ2-1; 8 bases fit TRBD2. This CDR3 region has 15 residues. The V segment lost 4 bases and the J segment 5 bases; nucleotides outside the gene matches: 7. In germline, CDR1 is MNHNS, CDR2 SASEGT.

This clonotype occurred a few times. The V gene is TRBV9, the J gene TRBJ2-3; no clear D gene. CDR3 size: 15 residues. Germline V gene data show CDR1 as SGDLS and CDR2 as YYNGEE. Trimming stripped 0 bases from V and 1 base from J, with 9 bases between. CDR3 in DNA: TGTGCCAGCAGCGTAGAACCCGTCGGCACAGATACGCAGTATTTT. Its protein product is CASSVEPVGTDTQYF. Full variable domain (missing parts from reference TRBV9 and TRBJ2-3): DSGVTQTPKHLITATGQRVTLRCSPRSGDLSVYWYQQSLDQGLQFLIQYYNGEERAKGNILERFSAQQFPDLHSELNLSSLELGDSALYFCASSVEPVGTDTQYFGPGTRLTVL.

This clonotype has a handful of counts. The J gene is TRBJ2-5, the V gene TRBV7-9; 8 nucleotides line up with TRBD1. The CDR3 spans 15 residues. J lost 4 bases, V lost 5 bases, and 9 bases had no gene match. Germline V gene data show CDR1 as SEHNR and CDR2 as FQNEAQ (reference sequence). CDR3: CASSLAGQGVETQYF. DNA for the CDR3: TGTGCCAGCAGCCTTGCTGGACAGGGAGTAGAGACCCAGTACTTC.

This clonotype was detected ten times or more. The V gene is TRBV20-1, the J gene TRBJ1-1, with D maybe TRBD1 (6 bases). The CDR3 covers 13 residues. The V and J ends lost 5 bases and 3 bases respectively, with 13 bases between them. The germline CDR1 and CDR2 sequences are DFQATT and SNEGSKA (reference sequence). The CDR3, as DNA: TGCAGTGCTGCAGGGGAGGGGGACACTGAAGCTTTCTTT. It yields the protein CSAAGEGDTEAFF.

The rearrangement uses TRBV7-9 and TRBJ2-3; no clear D gene. This CDR3 has 14 residues. Trimming left V 6 bases short and J 0 bases short, with 10 bases between. Germline CDR1 and CDR2: SEHNR and FQNEAQ (reference sequence). The CDR3 is CASSSTWSTDTQYF. CDR3 DNA sequence: TGTGCCAGCAGTTCCACATGGAGCACAGATACGCAGTATTTT. Full variable domain (missing parts from reference TRBV7-9 and TRBJ2-3): DTGVSQNPRHKITKRGQNVTFRCDPISEHNRLYWYRQTLGQGPEFLTYFQNEAQLEKSRLLSDRFSAERPKGSFSTLEIQRTEQGDSAMYLCASSSTWSTDTQYFGPGTRLTVL.